A selection of T cell receptor beta chains follows, all from one sample in a study of CD8+ T cells in alopecia areata. Clones were read by immunoSEQ multiplex PCR, and TCRdb kept only the in-frame ones, dropping some. The sample lists some 99,000 clones; 50% to 75% were seen once. Sequencing used CD8+ T cells sorted from blood, obtained at week 4, from a patient treated with tofacitinib. These receptors were taken from a human donor with alopecia areata. Both conserved end residues are part of each CDR3. A D gene is named only where the DNA matches it firmly. Size values are once, few and many counts, or a class for expanded clones, and some rows have none.

D	J	size	V	CDR3	DNA
.	TRBJ2-5	.	TRBV28	CASRTLQTTQYF	TGTGCCAGCAGGACTCTTCAGACGACCCAGTACTTC
.	TRBJ1-2	.	TRBV9	CASSVMDSGNYGYTF	TGTGCCAGCAGCGTAATGGACAGCGGAAACTATGGCTACACCTTC
TRBD1	TRBJ2-1	.	TRBV28	CASTPSESGTGALGGQFF	TGTGCCAGCACCCCCTCGGAGTCCGGGACAGGGGCCCTTGGGGGGCAGTTCTTC
TRBD2	TRBJ2-2	.	TRBV7-9	CASSPTSGPNTGELFF	TGTGCCAGCAGCCCGACTAGCGGCCCTAACACCGGGGAGCTGTTTTTT
.	TRBJ1-5	.	TRBV7-2	CASSLYDNQPQHF	TGTGCCAGCAGCTTATACGATAATCAGCCCCAGCATTTT
.	TRBJ2-5	.	TRBV14	CASSQDPTQGLTQETQYF	TGTGCCAGCAGCCAAGATCCTACCCAGGGGTTGACACAAGAGACCCAGTACTTC
.	TRBJ2-5	.	TRBV28	CASSWGLGEETQYF	TGTGCCAGCAGCTGGGGGCTAGGGGAGGAGACCCAGTACTTC
TRBD2	TRBJ2-1	.	TRBV6-4	CASSDYGTTNEQFF	TGTGCCAGCAGTGACTACGGGACTACCAATGAGCAGTTCTTC
.	TRBJ2-5	.	TRBV4-3	CASSQTSTVQETQYF	TGCGCCAGCAGCCAGACCTCGACAGTACAAGAGACCCAGTACTTC
TRBD2	TRBJ2-5	.	TRBV6-5	CASSYLLAGMETQYF	TGTGCCAGCAGTTATTTACTAGCGGGGATGGAGACCCAGTACTTC
TRBD2	TRBJ2-2	few	TRBV29-1	CSVLAGGLTGELFF	TGCAGCGTCCTAGCGGGGGGGCTCACCGGGGAGCTGTTTTTT
.	TRBJ2-5	.	TRBV9	CASSAGTFVQETQYF	TGTGCCAGCAGCGCCGGGACATTCGTCCAAGAGACCCAGTACTTC
.	TRBJ1-2	.	TRBV4-1	CASALQDNYGYTF	TGCGCCAGCGCGTTACAGGATAACTATGGCTACACCTTC
TRBD2	TRBJ2-5	.	TRBV11-2	CASSTGGSWETQYF	TGTGCCAGCAGTACGGGCGGGAGCTGGGAGACCCAGTACTTC